One and the same sample provided the 27 T cell receptor beta chains below, sequenced in a study of T cell responses to AZD1222 COVID-19 vaccine. Produced via immunoSEQ multiplex PCR; TCRdb's table is partial and in-frame only. Of roughly 120,000 clones detected, under 90% appear once; the ten largest clones hold roughly 4.5%. Specimen: peripheral blood, collected on day 0 of AZD1222 vaccination. Receptors originate from an adult in good health.

V is TRBV6-4 and J is TRBJ2-7; 7 bases line up with TRBD1. This CDR3 is built from 13 residues. With 6 bases clipped from V and 2 bases from J, the junction kept 4 bases outside the gene matches. Germline-derived CDR1 and CDR2 are MRHNA and SNTAGT. CDR3 sequence reads: CASRGDSTYEQYF. The CDR3 nucleotides are TGTGCCAGCAGGGGGGACAGTACCTACGAGCAGTACTTC.

The genes are TRBV30 and TRBJ1-6; TRBD1 might be the D (5 bases). The V end lost 1 base, the J end lost 10 bases, and 17 bases lay between the germline ends. The CDR3 runs to 15 residues. Germline values: CDR1 GTSNPN, CDR2 SVGIG (reference sequence). CDR3 nucleotides: TGTGCCTGGAGTGAGGGGATAAAGGGTGGATCACCCCTCCACTTT. Protein sequence: CAWSEGIKGGSPLHF.

This clone was picked up one time. The chain links TRBV6-5 to TRBJ1-4, with 7 bases fitting TRBD1. CDR3 size: 15 residues. Losses at the gene ends were 2 bases for V and 13 bases for J; bases not matched to a gene: 13. The germline V gene encodes CDR1 MNHEY and CDR2 SVGAGI. CDR3 bases: TGTGCCAGCAGTTACGGGACAGCCCGATCGGGGGTACTGTTTTTT. Its translation is CASSYGTARSGVLFF.

This clone was found once. V and J are TRBV5-1 and TRBJ2-7, with 15 bases identical to TRBD2. CDR3 size: 16 residues. J gave up 7 bases and V 0 bases, and 5 bases lay outside the gene matches. The germline V gene has CDR1 SGHRS and CDR2 YFSETQ. The CDR3 reads CASSLGTSGGVMEQYF. The CDR3 bases are TGCGCCAGCAGCTTGGGGACTAGCGGGGGGGTTATGGAGCAGTACTTC.

This clone occurred once. The rearrangement links TRBV4-1 to TRBJ2-7; D is perhaps TRBD1 (5 bases). Between the trimmed V and J ends, which lost 0 bases and 3 bases, there was a span of 12 bases. Germline CDR1 MGHRA, CDR2 YSYEKL. The CDR3 spans 15 residues. Here the CDR3 DNA reads TGCGCCAGCAGCCAAGAGACAGTGAAGAGCTACGAGCAGTACTTC. Translating it yields CASSQETVKSYEQYF.

The chain carries TRBV7-8 and TRBJ1-5, with a tentative D call TRBD1 (6 bases). The CDR3 has 16 residues. Trimming cost V 4 bases and J 1 base, with 14 bases left between them. The V gene's germline CDR1 is SGHVS and CDR2 FQNEAQ. The CDR3 DNA reads TGTGCCAGCAGCTCCTCAGGGGAAGGGAGCAATCAGCCCCAGCATTTT. This sequence encodes CASSSSGEGSNQPQHF.

This chain connects TRBV11-2 to TRBJ1-1, with 8 bases lining up with TRBD1. The length of the CDR3 is 13 residues. The germline gives CDR1 SGHAT, CDR2 FQNNGV. V was clipped by 3 bases and J by 5 bases; unmatched bases: 2. CDR3 in DNA: TGTGCCAGCAGCTTGCAGGGGGCGACTGAAGCTTTCTTT. This translates into CASSLQGATEAFF.

The V call is TRBV18, the J call TRBJ1-1, with 7 bases that match TRBD1. V shed 3 bases and J 6 bases; nucleotides not matched to a gene: 7. This CDR3 is built from 14 residues. The germline V gene encodes CDR1 KGHSH and CDR2 LQKENI. In DNA form, the CDR3 reads TGTGCCAGCTCACCGGACAGGCCTAGGGCTGAAGCTTTCTTT. Its translation is CASSPDRPRAEAFF.

This clone was seen only a few times. The chain uses TRBV4-2 and TRBJ2-2; 8 bases align to TRBD1. Germline CDR1 reads LGHNA; CDR2 reads YNFKEQ. Germline trimming cut 4 bases from V and 6 bases from J; bases unmatched to any gene: 7. The CDR3 sequence is 15 residues long. The CDR3 nucleotides are TGTGCCAGCAGCCCAAACTCAGGGGGCTCCGGGGAGCTGTTTTTT. Amino acids: CASSPNSGGSGELFF.

The V call is TRBV5-5, the J call TRBJ2-2; tentative D call: TRBD2 (6 bases). The length of the CDR3 is 16 residues. Trimming removed 5 bases at V and 1 base at J, with 15 bases between. Germline loops: CDR1 SGHKS, CDR2 YYEKEE (reference sequence). CDR3 coding DNA: TGTGCCAGCAGGCTGACTAGTCCGATGAACACCGGGGAGCTGTTTTTT. This sequence encodes CASRLTSPMNTGELFF.

V gene TRBV4-1 combines with J gene TRBJ1-2; no clear D. Germline V gene data show CDR1 as MGHRA and CDR2 as YSYEKL. V lost 2 bases and J 1 base, leaving 14 bases between the germline ends. The CDR3 has 16 amino acids. The CDR3 DNA reads TGCGCCAGCAGCCAATCGCTGCAGGCGCGTAACTATGGCTACACCTTC. Amino acid sequence: CASSQSLQARNYGYTF.

This clone has just one count. V gene TRBV5-5 combines with J gene TRBJ1-2; 7 nucleotides match TRBD1. The germline gives CDR1 SGHKS, CDR2 YYEKEE (reference sequence). Trimming removed 2 bases from V and 4 bases from J; junction bases left unmatched: 11. The CDR3 consists of 16 residues. CDR3 DNA sequence: TGTGCCAGCAGCTTCCCTCAGACAGGGTTAAGCTATGGCTACACCTTC. This encodes CASSFPQTGLSYGYTF.

This chain connects TRBV6-5 to TRBJ1-2; D is ambiguous. Germline V lookup: CDR1 MNHEY, CDR2 SVGAGI. This CDR3 spans 11 amino acids. Trimming stripped 8 bases from V and 5 bases from J, with 9 bases between. The CDR3, as DNA: TGTGCCAGCGGTTCAGATTATGGCTACACCTTC. As protein: CASGSDYGYTF.

The chain couples TRBV4-1 to TRBJ1-6; D gene unclear. Germline CDR1 reads MGHRA; CDR2 reads YSYEKL. V gave up 2 bases and J gave up 4 bases, with 12 bases separating them. The CDR3 consists of 16 residues. CDR3 region: CASSQPRSSYNSPLHF. CDR3 in DNA: TGCGCCAGCAGCCAACCCAGGAGCTCTTATAATTCACCCCTCCACTTT.

This clone was seen a single time. The V call is TRBV28, the J call TRBJ1-1, with 9 nucleotides matching TRBD1. The CDR3 length is 17 residues. The germline V gene encodes CDR1 MDHEN and CDR2 SYDVKM. Losses at the gene ends were 4 bases for V and 1 base for J; bases not matched to a gene: 10. CDR3: CASSSIGQGIRNTEAFF. The CDR3 DNA sequence: TGTGCCAGCAGTTCAATCGGACAGGGGATACGGAACACTGAAGCTTTCTTT.

This rearrangement joins TRBV30 to TRBJ1-4; 11 nucleotides match TRBD1. Germline V gives CDR1 GTSNPN, CDR2 SVGIG (reference sequence). The CDR3 runs 15 residues. After removal of 1 base from V and 8 bases from J, the junction contained 6 bases not matched to a gene. CDR3 bases: TGTGCCTGGAGTGGTGGACAGGGGGCAAGCGAAAAACTGTTTTTT. This gives the protein CAWSGGQGASEKLFF.

In DNA form, the CDR3 reads TGTGCCAGCAGAGAGGGGTACTATGGCTACACCTTC. This sequence encodes CASREGYYGYTF. This rearrangement joins TRBV25-1 to TRBJ1-2; D is perhaps TRBD1 (5 bases). Trimming stripped 6 bases from V and 3 bases from J, with 8 bases between. Looked up from germline, CDR1 is MGHDK and CDR2 is SYGVNS. This CDR3 has 12 amino acids.

V is TRBV5-1 and J is TRBJ1-1; D remains ambiguous. Germline-derived CDR1 and CDR2 are SGHRS and YFSETQ. The CDR3 is 16 residues long. Between the trimmed V and J ends, which lost 0 bases and 4 bases, there was a span of 16 bases. DNA of the CDR3: TGCGCCAGCAGCTTGGATATGGGGTCTTTGGGCACTGAAGCTTTCTTT. Protein product: CASSLDMGSLGTEAFF.

The chain combines TRBV28 with TRBJ2-7, with D perhaps given as TRBD1 or TRBD2 (5 bases each). This CDR3 contains 15 residues. V was pared by 6 bases and J by 0 bases, with 15 bases between. Germline CDR1 and CDR2: MDHEN and SYDVKM. DNA for the CDR3: TGTGCCAGCAGATTCCCCGGGACGGACTCCTACGAGCAGTACTTC. As protein: CASRFPGTDSYEQYF.

This clone was observed once. The chain employs TRBV9 and TRBJ1-5; no reliable D call. V gave up 0 bases and J gave up 6 bases, with 7 bases separating them. The CDR3 sequence is 13 residues long. Looked up from germline, CDR1 is SGDLS and CDR2 is YYNGEE. CDR3 loop: CASSVDVSQPQHF. The CDR3 DNA sequence: TGTGCCAGCAGCGTAGATGTGAGTCAGCCCCAGCATTTT.

The rearrangement uses TRBV6-5 and TRBJ1-5; the D is unclear. From germline, CDR1 is MNHEY and CDR2 SVGAGI. There are 12 residues in the CDR3. Trimming pared 7 bases from V and 7 bases from J, leaving 11 bases between. As DNA, the CDR3 is TGTGCCAGCACCTTACCCGGCCAGCCCCAGCATTTT. Protein sequence: CASTLPGQPQHF.

The V and J genes are TRBV7-9 and TRBJ2-3; a possible D gene is TRBD1 (5 bases). Germline V gene sequence: CDR1 SEHNR, CDR2 FQNEAQ (reference sequence). The CDR3 covers 13 residues. V was shortened by 5 bases and J by 2 bases, with 8 bases between the two germline ends. CDR3 nucleotides: TGTGCCAGCAGCCCCAGGGTCACAGATACGCAGTATTTT. This gives the protein CASSPRVTDTQYF.

The chain employs TRBV11-2 and TRBJ2-7, with D possibly being TRBD1 (5 bases). V was shortened by 0 bases and J by 3 bases, with 9 bases between the two germline ends. Germline CDR1 SGHAT, CDR2 FQNNGV. This CDR3 comprises 14 residues. Here the CDR3 reads CASSLDRGSYEQYF. CDR3 DNA: TGTGCCAGCAGCTTAGATAGGGGTAGCTACGAGCAGTACTTC. Full variable domain (rest looked up from reference TRBV11-2 and TRBJ2-7): EAGVAQSPRYKIIEKRQSVAFWCNPISGHATLYWYQQILGQGPKLLIQFQNNGVVDDSQLPKDRFSAERLKGVDSTLKIQPAKLEDSAVYLCASSLDRGSYEQYFGPGTRLTVT.

The table lists this clone with a count of one. This rearrangement joins TRBV7-2 to TRBJ1-3, with TRBD1 matching 7 bases. With 0 bases clipped from V and 1 base from J, the junction kept 0 bases outside the gene matches. Germline CDR1 reads SGHTA; CDR2 reads FQGNSA. The CDR3 spans 15 residues. CDR3 protein: CASSLATGSGNTIYF. As DNA, the CDR3 is TGTGCCAGCAGCTTAGCGACAGGGTCTGGAAACACCATATATTTT.

V is TRBV10-2 and J is TRBJ2-1; the match to TRBD2 covers 9 bases. The germline V gene encodes CDR1 WSHSY and CDR2 SAAADI. V was pared by 8 bases and J by 8 bases, with 13 bases of the junction left unmatched. The CDR3 totals 15 residues. CDR3 amino acids: CASGAGGRKPDEQFF. DNA for the CDR3: TGCGCCAGCGGAGCGGGGGGACGGAAACCCGATGAGCAGTTCTTC.

V is TRBV9 and J is TRBJ1-1; D remains unclear. CDR3 length: 15 residues. Germline values: CDR1 SGDLS, CDR2 YYNGEE. V lost 0 bases, J lost 0 bases, and 9 bases lay in between. Here the CDR3 DNA reads TGTGCCAGCAGCGTAGGTGCAGGCATGAACACTGAAGCTTTCTTT. Protein sequence: CASSVGAGMNTEAFF.

The genes are TRBV18 and TRBJ2-1; D call uncertain. The germline V gene has CDR1 KGHSH and CDR2 LQKENI. Deletions cut 0 bases from V and 0 bases from J, with 9 bases between. This CDR3 is 16 amino acids long. The CDR3 nucleotides read TGTGCCAGCTCACCACCTTCCGAGAGCTCCTACAATGAGCAGTTCTTC. Protein: CASSPPSESSYNEQFF.